Given below is one T cell receptor beta chain in context. This likely reflects a read error, since a far larger clone is one base away. Stated time point: newly diagnosed GD, antithyroid drugs for less than 3 months. After RNA was extracted from PBMCs, the TCR library was made from it. The data belong to a study of regulatory T cells in long-lasting Graves disease. Trimming removed 3 bases from V and 2 bases from J, with 14 bases in between. The CDR3 is made up of 15 amino acids. The germline CDR1 and CDR2 sequences are SGHNT and YENEEA. Sequencing libraries for TCR beta were prepared with iRepertoire HTBI primers and Arm-PCR of CDR3 regions. One entry per CDR3 protein, called by TCRdb with MiXCR from the multiplex PCR reads. In the table there are hundreds of thousands of distinct CDR3 sequences, about 11% of which are singletons. This sample was also put to use in a study of T cells in Graves' hyperthyroidism and ophthalmopathy.

The sequencing used peripheral blood mononuclear cells (PBMCs), collected at new diagnosis, from a patient treated with antithyroid drugs. The V call is TRBV11-3, the J call TRBJ2-7, with D perhaps matching TRBD1 or TRBD2 (5 bases each). The receptor's source is a woman in her twenties or thirties with Graves disease. The CDR3 DNA sequence: TGTGCCAGCAGCTTGGGGCGGGCTCCAACCTACGAGCAGTACTTC. This gives the protein CASSLGRAPTYEQYF.